Detailed here is one T cell receptor beta chain. No antigen is known for it. The sample is drawn from a study of OX40 agonist ivuxolimab in advanced cancers. V lost 4 bases and J 2 bases, leaving 4 bases between the germline ends. The germline V gene has CDR1 MDHEN and CDR2 SYDVKM. The CDR3 loop spans 12 amino acids. Profiled with immunoSEQ multiplex PCR; TCRdb holds only in-frame clones, not every one. The table includes 70,000 to 90,000 clones, around 90% detected once. General study findings and limits: At 0.1 to 3.0 mg/kg, CD4+ and CD8+ blood T cells expanded clonally by week 6.

The chain carries TRBV28 and TRBJ2-3; D is uncertain. The receptor's source is an adult with an advanced solid tumor such as melanoma, head and neck, liver or kidney cancer. The material was CD4+ or CD8+ T cells sorted from blood, obtained in a trial of the OX40 agonist ivuxolimab. The CDR3 sequence is CASSYDTDTQYF. DNA of the CDR3: TGTGCCAGCAGTTACGACACAGATACGCAGTATTTT.